Listed below are T cell receptor beta chains from one sample, sequenced in a study. MiXCR was run by TCRdb on the RT-PCR reads, yielding one entry per CDR3 protein. The sample lists about 700,000 distinct CDR3 sequences, approximately 15% occurring once. The material sequenced was memory CD4+ T cells from blood. The receptor set was obtained from a female donor in good health, serving as a healthy control. The CDR3 runs from the conserved cysteine through the conserved F or W.

>TRBJ2-7|TRBV4-2
CASSQGPGTTYEQYF
>TRBJ2-7|TRBV6-2/TRBV6-3
CASSSPRGYDEQYF
>TRBJ1-6|TRBV9
CASSVASVQHSPLHF
>TRBJ2-3|TRBV7-2
CASSLATSQREGVRGTQYF
>TRBJ2-3|TRBV29-1
CSVGKGLSTDTQYF
>TRBJ1-4|TRBV6-5
CASSRREVGLATNEKLFF
>TRBJ1-1|TRBV19
CATSPRQGVSNTEAFF
>TRBJ1-2|TRBV20-1
CSARDRITINYGYTF
>TRBJ2-3|TRBV5-1
CASSFAAGAKDTQYF
>TRBJ1-3|TRBV29-1
CSVEVGGGNTIYF
>TRBJ2-7|TRBV5-4
CASSSQTSSVYEQYF
>TRBJ2-1|TRBV4-2
CASSPSAPNEQFF
>TRBJ1-2|TRBV14
CASSPDPNPIYGYTF
>TRBJ2-4|TRBV20-1
CSARDVRYSELQYF
>TRBJ2-1|TRBV27
CASSPNHGTSGFNNEQFF
>TRBJ2-3|TRBV7-2
CASSLAGNFGADTQYF
>TRBJ2-7|TRBV18
CASSPGGGDEQYF
>TRBJ2-2|TRBV20-1
CSARDLYFTGELFF
>TRBJ2-1|TRBV29-1
CSVYRMENNEQFF
>-|TRBV29-1
CSVEDRTSGIYEQFF
>TRBJ1-5|TRBV20-1
CSASDRPNQPQHF
>TRBJ2-2|TRBV5-1
CASSWGQGEGTGELFF
>TRBJ2-5|TRBV13
CASSRRRTARGEQYF
>TRBJ2-5|TRBV29-1
CSVDVSGGETQYF
>TRBJ2-1|TRBV7-2
CASSSTLTAGGWGSYNEQFF
>TRBJ2-5|TRBV12-3/TRBV12-4
CASSSWVKETQYF
>TRBJ1-5|TRBV28
CASMAGGPRQHF
>TRBJ1-4|TRBV10-3
CAISPQGGDEKLFF
>TRBJ2-5|TRBV6-6
CASGERTQYF
>TRBJ1-2|TRBV18
CASSHGAGIGYGYTF
>TRBJ2-2|TRBV6-6
CASSYRAGRSGELFF
>TRBJ2-7|TRBV20-1
CSASDSTVRRPGGGYEQYF
>TRBJ2-3|TRBV6-5
CASSYSIHSTDTQYF
>TRBJ2-3|TRBV20-1
CSASRLRRPDTQYF
>TRBJ1-5|TRBV15
CATSRDWNQNNQPQHF
>TRBJ2-1|TRBV7-9
CASSPVFLNPSYNEQFF
>TRBJ1-1|TRBV9
CASSRSLNNPNTEAFF
>TRBJ2-1|TRBV5-6
CASSLLSGINEQFF
>TRBJ2-1|TRBV5-1
CASSYGSGSSYNEQFF
>TRBJ1-1|TRBV5-1
CASSPNPRGALEAFF
>TRBJ1-2|TRBV28
CASSPPRVIGYTF
>TRBJ1-2|TRBV29-1
CSVEGQGHYGYTF
>TRBJ2-7|TRBV7-2
CASSENSVSPPYEQYF
>TRBJ2-5|TRBV20-1
CSTPNPRGAQETQYF
>TRBJ2-2|TRBV18
CASSPRPQGYTGELFF
>TRBJ1-5|TRBV29-1
CSVEKDRGQPQHF
>TRBJ2-3|TRBV5-6
CASSSSQGPDTQYF
>TRBJ1-5|TRBV20-1
CSASPGQGAVQPQHF
>TRBJ2-2|TRBV2
CASSVIPNTGELFF
>TRBJ1-5|TRBV5-5
CASSPEWGQNQPQHF
>TRBJ1-1|TRBV27
CASTNSGYTEAFF
>TRBJ2-2|TRBV11-3
CASSRGALGELFF
>TRBJ2-5|TRBV29-1
CSVEGLAGENQETQYF
>TRBJ2-5|TRBV10-3
CAISASTGQETQYF
>TRBJ1-2|TRBV6-1
CASRAVQGYGYTF
>TRBJ2-7|TRBV7-2
CASSQATGSYYEQYF
>TRBJ1-1|TRBV6-5
CASSPETGTEAFF